Listed below are T cell receptor beta chains from one sample, sequenced in a study of blood T cell repertoires in COVID-19. TCRdb's table, derived via immunoSEQ multiplex PCR, lists solely in-frame clones and lacks some. The sample lists 200,000 to 250,000 clones; about four fifths were seen once. Material for sequencing was peripheral blood. Receptors were obtained from a woman aged 80 or over with acute or convalescent COVID-19. Both conserved end residues are part of each CDR3. The order of the fields is V gene, D gene, J gene, clone size, CDR3 protein, CDR3 DNA. D genes are given only for firm matches. Only part of the rows carry a size: once, few, many, or a class if the clone is expanded.

v_call: TRBV28; d_call: TRBD1; j_call: TRBJ1-1; clone_size: NA; cdr3_aa: CASTNYQGDRQNTEAFF; cdr3_nt: TGTGCCAGCACCAACTATCAGGGGGACAGACAAAACACTGAAGCTTTCTTT
v_call: TRBV19; d_call: NA; j_call: TRBJ1-6; clone_size: few; cdr3_aa: CASSTDPGTRYSPLHF; cdr3_nt: TGTGCCAGTAGTACCGATCCGGGAACGAGGTATTCACCCCTCCACTTT
v_call: TRBV30; d_call: TRBD1; j_call: TRBJ1-1; clone_size: NA; cdr3_aa: CAWHRGLNTEAFF; cdr3_nt: TGTGCCTGGCACAGGGGGCTGAACACTGAAGCTTTCTTT
v_call: TRBV24-1; d_call: TRBD1; j_call: TRBJ1-2; clone_size: few; cdr3_aa: CATSTGVGGYTF; cdr3_nt: TGTGCCACCAGCACAGGGGTCGGTGGCTACACCTTC
v_call: TRBV28; d_call: TRBD1; j_call: TRBJ1-2; clone_size: NA; cdr3_aa: CASAGQRLRYGYTF; cdr3_nt: TGTGCCAGCGCGGGACAGCGCTTGAGGTATGGCTACACCTTC
v_call: TRBV4-1; d_call: NA; j_call: TRBJ2-1; clone_size: NA; cdr3_aa: CASSQVGLAYNEQFF; cdr3_nt: TGCGCCAGCAGCCAAGTGGGACTTGCCTACAATGAGCAGTTCTTC
v_call: TRBV30; d_call: TRBD2; j_call: TRBJ2-1; clone_size: NA; cdr3_aa: CAWSVSGGHNEQFF; cdr3_nt: TGTGCCTGGAGTGTAAGCGGGGGCCACAATGAGCAGTTCTTC
v_call: TRBV4-1; d_call: TRBD1; j_call: TRBJ2-5; clone_size: NA; cdr3_aa: CASSQTGAGETQYF; cdr3_nt: TGCGCCAGCAGCCAAACAGGGGCAGGTGAGACCCAGTACTTC
v_call: TRBV4-2; d_call: TRBD2; j_call: TRBJ2-2; clone_size: NA; cdr3_aa: CASSFGTSGAPRGELFF; cdr3_nt: TGTGCCAGCAGCTTCGGGACTAGCGGGGCCCCCCGCGGGGAGCTGTTTTTT
v_call: TRBV11-3; d_call: TRBD2; j_call: TRBJ2-1; clone_size: NA; cdr3_aa: CASSPTSGVGSYNEQFF; cdr3_nt: TGTGCCAGCAGCCCCACTAGCGGGGTGGGCTCCTACAATGAGCAGTTCTTC
v_call: TRBV4-1; d_call: TRBD1; j_call: TRBJ1-3; clone_size: NA; cdr3_aa: CASSQEGGGLVGNTIYF; cdr3_nt: TGCGCCAGCAGCCAAGAAGGGGGCGGATTGGTCGGAAACACCATATATTTT
v_call: TRBV7-9; d_call: NA; j_call: TRBJ1-5; clone_size: NA; cdr3_aa: CASSRGGNQPQHF; cdr3_nt: TGTGCCAGCAGCCGAGGGGGAAATCAGCCCCAGCATTTT
v_call: TRBV6-4; d_call: NA; j_call: TRBJ2-2; clone_size: NA; cdr3_aa: CASRPDRGNTGELFF; cdr3_nt: TGTGCCAGCAGACCGGACAGAGGGAACACCGGGGAGCTGTTTTTT
v_call: TRBV6-1; d_call: TRBD1; j_call: TRBJ2-5; clone_size: NA; cdr3_aa: CASSETTGSQETQYF; cdr3_nt: TGTGCCAGCAGTGAAACGACAGGGTCCCAAGAGACCCAGTACTTC
v_call: TRBV2; d_call: NA; j_call: TRBJ2-2; clone_size: NA; cdr3_aa: CASIPQGLTGELFF; cdr3_nt: TGTGCCAGCATTCCCCAGGGGCTCACCGGGGAGCTGTTTTTT
v_call: TRBV27; d_call: TRBD1; j_call: TRBJ1-2; clone_size: NA; cdr3_aa: CASSDRGYGYTF; cdr3_nt: TGTGCCAGCTCGGACAGGGGCTATGGCTACACCTTC
v_call: TRBV18; d_call: NA; j_call: TRBJ1-3; clone_size: NA; cdr3_aa: CASSPIELGNTIYF; cdr3_nt: TGTGCCAGCTCACCAATAGAGCTTGGAAACACCATATATTTT
v_call: TRBV7-3; d_call: NA; j_call: TRBJ2-5; clone_size: NA; cdr3_aa: CASSLVGGETQYF; cdr3_nt: TGTGCCAGCAGCTTAGTCGGTGGAGAGACCCAGTACTTC
v_call: TRBV9; d_call: NA; j_call: TRBJ1-1; clone_size: NA; cdr3_aa: CASSATGQSNTEAFF; cdr3_nt: TGTGCCAGCAGCGCAACAGGTCAGAGTAACACTGAAGCTTTCTTT
v_call: TRBV7-9; d_call: TRBD2; j_call: TRBJ2-2; clone_size: NA; cdr3_aa: CASSPRTSSGELFF; cdr3_nt: TGTGCCAGCAGCCCCCGGACTAGCAGCGGGGAGCTGTTTTTT
v_call: TRBV13; d_call: NA; j_call: TRBJ1-1; clone_size: NA; cdr3_aa: CASSPAGMNTEAFF; cdr3_nt: TGTGCCAGCAGCCCAGCAGGGATGAACACTGAAGCTTTCTTT
v_call: TRBV4-1; d_call: TRBD2; j_call: TRBJ2-2; clone_size: once; cdr3_aa: CASSQGTSGGPTNTGELFF; cdr3_nt: TGCGCCAGCAGCCAAGGGACTAGCGGGGGCCCTACGAACACCGGGGAGCTGTTTTTT
v_call: TRBV9; d_call: TRBD1; j_call: TRBJ1-4; clone_size: NA; cdr3_aa: CASSSGWGQLNEKLFF; cdr3_nt: TGTGCCAGCAGTTCTGGGTGGGGACAGCTCAATGAAAAACTGTTTTTT
v_call: TRBV9; d_call: TRBD1; j_call: TRBJ2-3; clone_size: NA; cdr3_aa: CASSDPRDRGTDTQYF; cdr3_nt: TGTGCCAGCAGCGATCCTCGGGACAGGGGGACAGATACGCAGTATTTT
v_call: TRBV6-5; d_call: NA; j_call: TRBJ2-1; clone_size: NA; cdr3_aa: CASTYPGLGYNEQFF; cdr3_nt: TGTGCCAGCACCTACCCAGGGCTAGGATACAATGAGCAGTTCTTC
v_call: TRBV12-3/TRBV12-4; d_call: TRBD1; j_call: TRBJ1-2; clone_size: NA; cdr3_aa: CATRTGYGYTF; cdr3_nt: TGTGCCACCAGGACAGGATATGGCTACACCTTC
v_call: TRBV28; d_call: TRBD1; j_call: TRBJ1-5; clone_size: NA; cdr3_aa: CASTQGVWNQPQHF; cdr3_nt: TGTGCCAGCACCCAGGGGGTATGGAATCAGCCCCAGCATTTT
v_call: TRBV18; d_call: TRBD1; j_call: TRBJ2-5; clone_size: NA; cdr3_aa: CASSPATGNQETQYF; cdr3_nt: TGTGCCAGCTCACCAGCGACAGGGAACCAAGAGACCCAGTACTTC
v_call: TRBV19; d_call: NA; j_call: TRBJ2-6; clone_size: NA; cdr3_aa: CASSIDARGSGANVLTF; cdr3_nt: TGTGCCAGTAGTATAGATGCCCGGGGCTCTGGGGCCAACGTCCTGACTTTC
v_call: TRBV19; d_call: TRBD1; j_call: TRBJ2-7; clone_size: NA; cdr3_aa: CASSVDRGPYEQYF; cdr3_nt: TGTGCCAGTAGTGTCGACAGGGGACCCTACGAGCAGTACTTC
v_call: TRBV19; d_call: NA; j_call: TRBJ2-7; clone_size: NA; cdr3_aa: CASSIKSGYEQYF; cdr3_nt: TGTGCCAGTAGTATAAAGTCCGGCTACGAGCAGTACTTC
v_call: TRBV10-3; d_call: NA; j_call: TRBJ2-1; clone_size: NA; cdr3_aa: CAISEKGLCEQFF; cdr3_nt: TGTGCCATCAGTGAGAAGGGGCTTTGCGAGCAGTTCTTC